The next 27 T cell receptor beta chains were all read from a single sample in a study of early T cells in non-severe SARS-CoV-2 infection. TCRdb re-called the 5' RACE reads with MiXCR, one entry per CDR3 protein. Of 75,000 or so distinct CDR3 sequences in the sample, approximately 10% were seen once. Sequenced material: whole blood. Receptor source: an adult who was a healthcare worker with PCR-confirmed SARS-CoV-2 infection or an uninfected control (not recorded which).

This clonotype was counted a few times. The V gene is TRBV4-2, the J gene TRBJ1-1, with D possibly TRBD1 on 5 matching bases. CDR3 length: 19 residues. CDR1 LGHNA and CDR2 YNFKEQ come from the germline V gene. Between the trimmed V and J ends, which lost 0 bases and 0 bases, there was a span of 20 bases. The CDR3 spells CASSQDKAGHTVMNTEAFF. The CDR3 DNA reads as TGTGCCAGCAGCCAAGATAAGGCGGGGCACACAGTTATGAACACTGAAGCTTTCTTT.

This clonotype was observed a handful of times. V gene TRBV29-1 combines with J gene TRBJ2-4; possibly TRBD2 for D (6 bases). Trimming shortened V by 4 bases and J by 8 bases, and 18 bases separated the two germline ends. Germline CDR1 SQVTM, CDR2 ANQGSEA. This CDR3 spans 14 amino acids. The CDR3 nucleotides are TGCAGCGTTGCTGGGACTCCCCGGCTTGACATTCAGTACTTC. As protein: CSVAGTPRLDIQYF.

This clonotype showed up many times. The chain employs TRBV6-5 and TRBJ2-7; maybe TRBD1 (6 bases). Per germline, CDR1 MNHEY and CDR2 SVGAGI. Trimming took off 4 bases at V and 0 bases at J, with 10 bases between the two ends. This CDR3 has 14 residues. The CDR3 nucleotides are TGTGCCAGCAGTTCGGACAGAGGCTCCTACGAGCAGTACTTC. Protein: CASSSDRGSYEQYF.

This clonotype was detected many times. This chain joins TRBV9 and TRBJ2-2, with D possibly TRBD1 on 8 matching bases. This CDR3 is built from 14 residues. Germline-derived CDR1 and CDR2 are SGDLS and YYNGEE. The V and J ends lost 5 bases and 4 bases respectively, with 12 bases between them. In DNA form, the CDR3 reads TGTGCCAGCAGTACAGGGGGGGCCACCGGGGAGCTGTTTTTT. This codes for CASSTGGATGELFF.

This clonotype was observed at least ten times. The J gene is TRBJ1-1, the V gene TRBV5-1; no reliable D call. V was cut by 0 bases and J by 10 bases, with 10 bases left in between. CDR3 size: 12 residues. Looked up from germline, CDR1 is SGHRS and CDR2 is YFSETQ. For the CDR3, the DNA is TGCGCCAGCAGCTTGGATGACTTACGAGCTTTCTTT. This encodes CASSLDDLRAFF.

This clonotype turned up a few times. The chain joins TRBV2 to TRBJ2-1, with D possibly being TRBD2 (6 bases). V lost 2 bases, J lost 14 bases, and 13 bases lay in between. The CDR3 runs to 12 residues. Germline V CDR1 and CDR2: SNHLY, FYNNEI. The CDR3 sequence: CASSERNSGEFF. The DNA for the CDR3 is TGTGCCAGCAGTGAAAGGAACTCGGGGGAGTTCTTC. Full variable domain (remainder filled in from reference TRBV2 and TRBJ2-1): EPEVTQTPSHQVTQMGQEVILRCVPISNHLYFYWYRQILGQKVEFLVSFYNNEISEKSEIFDDQFSVERPDGSNFTLKIRSTKLEDSAMYFCASSERNSGEFFGPGTRLTVL.

The table lists this clonotype with a few counts. This chain uses TRBV7-3 with TRBJ1-1; 7 bases line up with TRBD1. Germline CDR1 SGHTA, CDR2 FQGTGA. CDR3 length: 13 amino acids. V shed 3 bases and J 4 bases; nucleotides not matched to a gene: 2. This CDR3 is CASSLTGTTEAFF. The DNA of the CDR3 is TGTGCCAGCAGCTTGACAGGGACCACTGAAGCTTTCTTT.

This clonotype has ten or more counts. The chain recombines TRBV21-1 with TRBJ1-2; the D call in the table, TRBD1, was not verified against the DNA. TRBV21-1 is described as a pseudogene. The CDR3 covers 13 residues. This CDR3 is CASSGGQTNGYTF. For the CDR3, the DNA is TGTGCCAGCAGCGGAGGACAGACGAATGGCTACACCTTC.

This clonotype was counted at least ten times. This chain uses TRBV6-6 with TRBJ2-3; perhaps D is TRBD1 or TRBD2 (5 bases each). The germline V gene has CDR1 MNHNY and CDR2 SVGAGI (reference sequence). CDR3 size: 14 residues. The germline V and J ends were trimmed by 2 bases and 1 base, with 7 bases remaining between them. The CDR3 DNA reads as TGTGCCAGCAGTTACGGGGGTGGCACAGATACGCAGTATTTT. Translation: CASSYGGGTDTQYF.

The chain's CDR3 is CAWSTNMNTEAFF. The CDR3 coding sequence is TGTGCCTGGAGTACTAACATGAACACTGAAGCTTTCTTT. This chain connects TRBV30 to TRBJ1-1; D not certain. V was trimmed by 2 bases and J by 0 bases, leaving 7 bases between them. The CDR3 consists of 13 residues. CDR1 and CDR2 from the germline V gene are GTSNPN and SVGIG (reference sequence).

The chain carries TRBV3-1 and TRBJ2-5; 7 nucleotides line up with TRBD1. From germline, CDR1 is LGHDT and CDR2 YNNKEL (reference sequence). The ends lost 3 bases at V and 4 bases at J; junction bases unmatched: 2. The length of the CDR3 is 13 residues. The CDR3 is CASSQTGRETQYF. Here the CDR3 DNA reads TGTGCCAGCAGCCAGACAGGGCGAGAGACCCAGTACTTC.

The sample holds many counts of this clonotype. The V call is TRBV10-1, the J call TRBJ2-1; a weak D match, TRBD1 (5 bases). Germline CDR1 reads WNHNN; CDR2 reads SYGVQD (reference sequence). This CDR3 is 14 amino acids long. The ends were cut back, 3 bases at V and 4 bases at J, with 10 bases in the middle. CDR3 sequence (DNA): TGCGCCAGCAGTGAAAGGGGTCCTTACAATGAGCAGTTCTTC. Translation: CASSERGPYNEQFF.

This clonotype has ten or more counts. The genes are TRBV29-1 and TRBJ1-4; tentatively, D is TRBD1 (6 bases). The CDR3 is 14 residues long. Germline CDR1 reads SQVTM; CDR2 reads ANQGSEA. V shed 7 bases and J shed 4 bases, with 16 bases lying between them. Written as DNA, the CDR3 is TGCAGCGGGACTAAAGGGGGGCGTAATGAAAAACTGTTTTTT. Its protein product is CSGTKGGRNEKLFF.

This clonotype occurred a few times. The V and J genes are TRBV6-2 or TRBV6-3 and TRBJ1-5; 7 nucleotides align to TRBD1. V lost 7 bases to trimming and J lost 1 base; unmatched junction nucleotides: 4. The CDR3 has 14 residues. The germline V gene encodes CDR1 MNHEY and CDR2 SVGEGT. In DNA form, the CDR3 reads TGTGCCAGCACTTCACAGGGGAGCAATCAGCCCCAGCATTTT. It encodes CASTSQGSNQPQHF.

This clonotype turned up a few times. The V call is TRBV2, the J call TRBJ1-4; no reliable D call. Between the trimmed V and J ends, which lost 2 bases and 8 bases, there was a span of 15 bases. The CDR3 is 15 residues long. Germline values: CDR1 SNHLY, CDR2 FYNNEI. CDR3 region: CASSERATQTEKLFF. CDR3 DNA: TGTGCCAGCAGTGAACGGGCAACCCAGACGGAAAAACTGTTTTTT.

At least ten counts were recorded for this clonotype. J is TRBJ2-1 and V is TRBV4-1, with TRBD1 identical over 7 bases. The germline CDR1 and CDR2 sequences are MGHRA and YSYEKL. The CDR3 has 15 residues. J was trimmed by 8 bases and V by 6 bases; bases with no gene match: 13. The CDR3 reads CASSQRGPGADEQFF. The CDR3 DNA sequence: TGCGCCAGCAGTCAGAGGGGGCCCGGGGCCGATGAGCAGTTCTTC.

This clonotype has at least ten counts. The chain joins TRBV5-1 to TRBJ1-1; 8 bases match TRBD1. Trimming at V came to 4 bases and at J to 0 bases, leaving 5 bases not matched to a gene. Germline loops: CDR1 SGHRS, CDR2 YFSETQ. The CDR3 is 15 residues long. The chain's CDR3 is CASSTGQGLNTEAFF. CDR3 DNA: TGCGCCAGCAGCACCGGACAGGGTCTGAACACTGAAGCTTTCTTT. The full variable domain, completed using reference TRBV5-1 and TRBJ1-1, is KAGVTQTPRYLIKTRGQQVTLSCSPISGHRSVSWYQQTPGQGLQFLFEYFSETQRNKGNFPGRFSGRQFSNSRSEMNVSTLELGDSALYLCASSTGQGLNTEAFFGQGTRLTVV.

This clonotype was recorded at least ten times. The V call is TRBV6-2 or TRBV6-3, the J call TRBJ2-3, with 10 bases lining up with TRBD2. After removal of 8 bases from V and 5 bases from J, the junction contained 10 bases not matched to a gene. The CDR3 extends over 15 amino acids. Germline CDR1 MNHEY, CDR2 SVGEGT. For the CDR3, the DNA is TGTGCCAGCGGACCGAGCGGGAGGGCCCAAGATACGCAGTATTTT. Its protein product is CASGPSGRAQDTQYF.

In its sample, this clonotype was seen many times. V gene TRBV5-6 combines with J gene TRBJ1-2; TRBD1 aligns across 7 bases. V was clipped by 3 bases and J by 7 bases; unmatched bases: 9. The V gene's germline CDR1 is SGHDT and CDR2 YYEEEE. The CDR3 sequence is 14 residues long. CDR3 sequence (DNA): TGTGCCAGCAGCTCCCCGGGGAGGGGGCCTGGCTACACCTTC. This gives the protein CASSSPGRGPGYTF.

This clonotype came up many times. The J gene is TRBJ2-5, the V gene TRBV7-3; D is undetermined. The CDR3 consists of 13 residues. Per germline, CDR1 SGHTA and CDR2 FQGTGA. V was pared by 5 bases and J by 5 bases, with 12 bases between. The CDR3 DNA sequence: TGTGCCAGCAGCCGAAGAGTTCGGGAGACCCAGTACTTC. Translation gives CASSRRVRETQYF. The complete variable domain, with remaining parts taken from reference TRBV7-3 and TRBJ2-5, reads GAGVSQTPSNKVTEKGKYVELRCDPISGHTALYWYRQSLGQGPEFLIYFQGTGAADDSGLPNDRFFAVRPEGSVSTLKIQRTERGDSAVYLCASSRRVRETQYFGPGTRLLVL.

The sample holds many counts of this clonotype. V gene TRBV10-3 combines with J gene TRBJ2-3; D is unresolved. The CDR3 runs to 15 residues. V lost 7 bases and J lost 1, with 15 bases in between. From germline, CDR1 is ENHRY and CDR2 SYGVKD. CDR3 amino acids: CAITRSLPGTDTQYF. CDR3 bases: TGTGCCATCACCCGTTCGCTCCCCGGCACAGATACGCAGTATTTT.

This clonotype came up many times. The rearrangement joins TRBV7-9 to TRBJ2-3, with a possible D match to TRBD1 (5 bases). The V gene's germline CDR1 is SEHNR and CDR2 FQNEAQ (reference sequence). With 7 bases removed from V and 11 bases from J, the gap between germline ends came to 28 bases. This CDR3 region has 16 residues. The CDR3 nucleotides read TGTGCCAGCACCGTTTTTAAAAGGGGCTCGTACTTACAGCAGTATTTT. Its translation: CASTVFKRGSYLQQYF.

V usage is TRBV11-2 and J usage is TRBJ2-4; TRBD2 agrees at 10 bases. The V segment lost 6 bases and the J segment 0 bases; nucleotides outside the gene matches: 8. CDR1 SGHAT and CDR2 FQNNGV come from the germline V gene. The CDR3 sequence is 17 residues long. The CDR3: CASRPISGGIAKNIQYF. The CDR3 DNA sequence: TGTGCCAGCAGGCCTATTAGCGGGGGGATAGCCAAAAACATTCAGTACTTC.

V usage is TRBV7-3 and J usage is TRBJ2-1, with 8 bases matching TRBD2. V shed 2 bases and J 7 bases; nucleotides not matched to a gene: 7. The germline V gene encodes CDR1 SGHTA and CDR2 FQGTGA. The length of the CDR3 is 15 residues. The CDR3 DNA is TGTGCCAGCAGCTTACTTGCGGGACTAGGGAATGAGCAGTTCTTC. Its translation is CASSLLAGLGNEQFF.

Only a few counts were recorded for this clonotype. This chain joins TRBV12-3 or TRBV12-4 and TRBJ2-1; no clear D. This CDR3 region has 11 residues. The germline V and J ends were trimmed by 5 bases and 8 bases, with 7 bases remaining between them. The CDR3 region is CASSPHDEQFF. The CDR3 bases are TGTGCCAGCAGTCCCCATGATGAGCAGTTCTTC.

This clonotype showed up just a few times. The V and J genes are TRBV20-1 and TRBJ2-3; 10 bases align to TRBD2. CDR1 is DFQATT, CDR2 SNEGSKA, per germline (reference sequence). The CDR3 runs to 13 residues. The junction had 5 bases not matched to a gene; V was cut back by 5 bases and J by 6 bases. The CDR3 sequence is CSASGLAEDTQYF. Here the CDR3 DNA reads TGCAGTGCTTCCGGACTAGCGGAGGATACGCAGTATTTT.

The chain has TRBV21-1 and TRBJ2-1; whether TRBD2, the table's D call, matches the DNA was not checked. TRBV21-1 is described as a pseudogene. CDR3 length: 16 amino acids. CDR3 in DNA: TGTGCCAGCAGCAAATTCGGCGGGAGGACTAATAATGAGCAGTTCTTC. This sequence encodes CASSKFGGRTNNEQFF.